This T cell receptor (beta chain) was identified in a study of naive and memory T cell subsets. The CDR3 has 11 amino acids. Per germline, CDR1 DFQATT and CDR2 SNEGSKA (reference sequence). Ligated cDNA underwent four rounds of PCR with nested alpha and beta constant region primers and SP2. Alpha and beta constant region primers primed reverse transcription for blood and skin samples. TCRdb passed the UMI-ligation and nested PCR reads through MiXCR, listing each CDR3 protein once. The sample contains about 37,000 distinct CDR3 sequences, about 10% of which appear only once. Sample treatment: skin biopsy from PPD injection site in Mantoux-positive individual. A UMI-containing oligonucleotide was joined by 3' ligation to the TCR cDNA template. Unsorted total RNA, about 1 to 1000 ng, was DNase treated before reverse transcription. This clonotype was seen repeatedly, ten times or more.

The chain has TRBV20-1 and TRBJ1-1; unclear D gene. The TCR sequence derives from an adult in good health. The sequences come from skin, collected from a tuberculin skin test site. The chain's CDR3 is CHVRLNTEAFF. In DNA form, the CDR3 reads TGCCACGTCAGGTTGAACACTGAAGCTTTCTTT.